The source of this TCR beta chain is a study of T cell changes during pregnancy in multiple sclerosis. The repertoire was sequenced with immunoSEQ multiplex PCR; TCRdb's copy has only in-frame clones and lacks some. The sample consists of roughly 90,000 clones, 85% to 95% of them appearing once. Germline V gene lookup returns CDR1 MGHRA and CDR2 YSYEKL. Trimming shortened V by 4 bases and J by 7 bases, and 17 bases separated the two germline ends. The CDR3 is 15 residues long. This TCR was recovered from a female donor with multiple sclerosis, enrolled in a pregnancy study. Sequenced material: peripheral blood, taken in the third trimester of pregnancy. The V call is TRBV4-1, the J call TRBJ2-1; D is undetermined. CDR3 loop: CASSPYLDPVNEQFF. CDR3 DNA sequence: TGCGCCAGCAGCCCCTACCTAGATCCCGTTAATGAGCAGTTCTTC.